This T cell receptor beta chain was captured in a study of cytomegalovirus exposure and HLA in healthy donors. The study's findings and limits: An Asian-associated ancestry cluster reportedly showed fewer N-insertions than the roughly 670-donor mean in a later analysis. As a later analysis revealed, most CMV-associated TCR beta chains appeared HLA-restricted. Donors were assumed by presence/absence analyses to have roughly uniform sequencing depth.

Germline loops: CDR1 SGDLS, CDR2 YYNGEE. Trimming took off 4 bases at V and 10 bases at J, with 13 bases between the two ends. The CDR3 consists of 12 residues. On this clone: Its matching antigen is unknown.

The PCR used 60 Vbeta and 13 Jbeta primers. Clones were sequenced by immunoSEQ multiplex PCR, and TCRdb holds only the in-frame ones, with some missing. The sample includes more than 150,000 clones, around 80% of them seen just once. The chain is built from TRBV9 and TRBJ2-3, with D perhaps matching TRBD1 (5 bases). Sequencing used PBMCs. The receptor was derived from a woman in her twenties or thirties in good health and CMV-seronegative. The CDR3 DNA is TGTGCCAGCAGCCCCAGGGCTTCCGCGCAGTATTTT. This encodes CASSPRASAQYF.